The rows below give T cell receptor beta chains drawn from one sample of a study of T-cell reconstitution after alpha-beta-depleted transplantation in children. Via MiXCR, TCRdb re-called the PCR reads, giving one row per CDR3 protein. The sample includes fewer than 1 million distinct CDR3 sequences, 16% seen only once; the top ten take approximately 5%. Sequenced material: PBMCs, mostly from graft donor cells, taken 360 days after TCRalphabeta/CD19-depleted stem cell transplant. These receptors came from a male patient aged 10 to 17 who had a stem cell transplant for acute lymphoblastic leukemia, so the T cells may come from the graft donor. The CDR3 runs from the conserved cysteine through the conserved F or W. A D gene is named only where the DNA matches it firmly. Size values are once, few and many counts, or a class for expanded clones, and some rows have none.

TRBV27	TRBJ2-2	.	TRBD2	CASSPFHLAGGSTGELFF	TGTGCCAGCAGTCCTTTCCACCTAGCGGGAGGTTCCACCGGGGAGCTGTTTTTT
TRBV12-3/TRBV12-4	TRBJ1-4	.	.	CASRLPQGATNEKLFF	TGTGCCAGCAGGCTTCCACAGGGTGCAACTAATGAAAAACTGTTTTTT
TRBV20-1	TRBJ2-3	once	TRBD2	CSARTLAGAPQYF	TGCAGTGCTAGAACACTAGCGGGAGCCCCGCAGTATTTT
TRBV20-1	TRBJ1-1	few	.	CSALRVRGNTEAFF	TGCAGTGCTCTACGGGTTCGGGGGAACACTGAAGCTTTCTTT
TRBV5-5	TRBJ2-2	.	.	CASSLASGQLGTGELFF	TGTGCCAGCAGCTTGGCATCAGGACAGTTGGGCACCGGGGAGCTGTTTTTT
TRBV5-5	TRBJ1-2	.	.	CASSWPGKWLTF	TGTGCCAGCAGCTGGCCAGGGAAGTGGTTGACCTTC
TRBV12-3/TRBV12-4	TRBJ2-2	few	.	CASSTQTVANTGELFF	TGTGCCAGCAGTACCCAGACAGTGGCGAACACCGGGGAGCTGTTTTTT
TRBV20-1	TRBJ1-1	.	.	CSARGTYTEAFF	TGCAGTGCTAGAGGAACCTACACTGAAGCTTTCTTT
TRBV7-3	TRBJ2-2	few	.	CASSSRINTGELFF	TGTGCCAGCAGCTCCCGAATCAACACCGGGGAGCTGTTTTTT
TRBV4-1	TRBJ2-5	.	TRBD2	CASSQDPGLAETQYF	TGCGCCAGCAGCCAAGATCCCGGACTAGCGGAGACCCAGTACTTC
TRBV4-1	TRBJ2-1	once	TRBD2	CASSQDPLAGGKYNEQFF	TGCGCCAGCAGCCAAGACCCCCTGGCGGGAGGGAAGTACAATGAGCAGTTCTTC
TRBV18	TRBJ2-1	.	.	CASSPLGGRSREQFF	TGTGCCAGCTCACCACTAGGTGGGCGTTCACGGGAGCAGTTCTTC
TRBV5-1	TRBJ2-7	many	TRBD1	CASSLVGQGDYEQYF	TGCGCCAGCAGCTTGGTCGGACAGGGGGACTACGAGCAGTACTTC